The entry below gives a single T cell receptor beta chain sequence along with its context. CDR1 SGHNT and CDR2 YYREEE come from the germline V gene (reference sequence). V lost 2 bases and J 6 bases, leaving 11 bases between the germline ends. CDR3 size: 13 residues. This sample stems from a study of OX40 agonist ivuxolimab in advanced cancers. Study context: The dose-escalation group included hepatocellular carcinoma, melanoma, renal cell carcinoma and head and neck cancer. Cohort: around 86% men, mean age approximately 64, aged roughly 23 to 90.

Assay: immunoSEQ multiplex PCR; the TCRdb copy retains only in-frame clones and omits some. Among 15,000 to 20,000 clones, around 80% were seen once, and the ten largest hold over 2%. The source material was CD4+ or CD8+ T cells sorted from blood, sampled in a trial of the OX40 agonist ivuxolimab. The V and J genes are TRBV5-4 and TRBJ1-1; maybe TRBD1 (5 bases). This TCR derives from an adult with an advanced solid tumor such as melanoma, head and neck, liver or kidney cancer. CDR3 amino acids: CASSFGHISEAFF. The CDR3 coding sequence is TGTGCCAGCAGCTTTGGACATATCTCTGAAGCTTTCTTT.